This TCR beta chain was found in a study of T cell responses to AZD1222 COVID-19 vaccine. Study findings and constraints: The donors showed a predominance of white British ancestry and of females, with possible underestimation of clonal diversity.

Note on this clone: Antigen specificity is unknown.

This CDR3 is built from 16 residues. The V and J ends lost 4 bases and 7 bases, in that order; junction bases with no gene match: 13. CDR1 is MDHEN, CDR2 SYDVKM, per germline. The table came from immunoSEQ multiplex PCR; TCRdb's copy has only in-frame clones and leaves some out. The sample contains about 210,000 clones, roughly 94% of which appear only once. This chain uses TRBV28 with TRBJ2-7; 10 positions agree with TRBD1. The source of this sequence is an adult who received the MenACWY meningococcal vaccine as a control. Sequenced material: peripheral blood, taken 28 days after the second dose of the MenACWY control vaccine. CDR3 residues: CASSYRTGGFLGEQYF. The CDR3 nucleotides are TGTGCCAGCAGTTATAGGACAGGGGGATTTTTGGGGGAGCAGTACTTC.